This entry lists 4 T cell receptor beta chains sequenced from one sample in a study of T-cell memory formation after mild COVID-19. TCRdb recomputed calls from the 5' RACE reads with MiXCR, one row per CDR3 protein. The table has 25,000 to 30,000 distinct CDR3 sequences, around 16% seen once. Sequencing input: PBMCs or a T cell subset sorted from them (not recorded which). All receptors come from an adult who had mild COVID-19 (a few samples of this study predate the infection). Cell type and time point are not known.

The chain recombines TRBV7-9 with TRBJ1-2, with D perhaps matching TRBD1 (5 bases). The CDR3 consists of 13 residues. CDR1 and CDR2 from the germline V gene are SEHNR and FQNEAQ (reference sequence). V lost 4 bases to trimming and J lost 4 bases, with 10 bases between them. This CDR3 is CASSYDSGYGYTF. For the CDR3, the DNA is TGTGCCAGCAGCTATGACAGTGGCTATGGCTACACCTTC.

This clonotype was counted many times. The chain employs TRBV12-3 or TRBV12-4 and TRBJ2-1; 8 bases map to TRBD1. The trim removed 5 bases at V and 0 bases at J, leaving 3 bases unmatched. The CDR3 is 15 residues long. CDR3 coding DNA: TGTGCCAGCAGTCTGACAGGGGCCTCCTACAATGAGCAGTTCTTC. This sequence encodes CASSLTGASYNEQFF.

This clonotype was observed many times. The genes are TRBV20-1 and TRBJ2-1; 12 nucleotides line up with TRBD2. Germline-derived CDR1 and CDR2 are DFQATT and SNEGSKA (reference sequence). V trimming: 3 bases; J trimming: 10 bases; junction bases outside the gene matches: 10. The CDR3 length is 15 residues. Written as DNA, the CDR3 is TGCAGTGCTAGGCCGCCTAGCGGGGGGGCAAAGGAGCAGTTCTTC. Encoded protein: CSARPPSGGAKEQFF.

The chain employs TRBV29-1 and TRBJ1-1, with 8 bases lining up with TRBD1. From germline, CDR1 is SQVTM and CDR2 ANQGSEA. The ends lost 1 base at V and 0 bases at J; junction bases unmatched: 16. The CDR3 loop spans 19 amino acids. The CDR3 spells CSVEGWGRTGPSLNTEAFF. Written as DNA, the CDR3 is TGCAGCGTTGAAGGTTGGGGCAGGACAGGGCCCTCCTTGAACACTGAAGCTTTCTTT.